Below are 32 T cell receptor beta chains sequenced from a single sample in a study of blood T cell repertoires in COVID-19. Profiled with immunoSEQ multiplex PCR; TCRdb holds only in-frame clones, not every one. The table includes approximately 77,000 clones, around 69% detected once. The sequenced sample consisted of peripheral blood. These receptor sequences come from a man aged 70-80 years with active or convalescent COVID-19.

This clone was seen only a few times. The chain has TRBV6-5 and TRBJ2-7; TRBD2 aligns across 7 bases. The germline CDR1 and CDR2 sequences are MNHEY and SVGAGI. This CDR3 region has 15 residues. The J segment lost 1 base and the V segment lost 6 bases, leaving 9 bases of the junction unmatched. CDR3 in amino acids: CASRIPSGYSYEQYF. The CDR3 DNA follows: TGTGCCAGCAGGATACCTAGCGGATATTCCTACGAGCAGTACTTC.

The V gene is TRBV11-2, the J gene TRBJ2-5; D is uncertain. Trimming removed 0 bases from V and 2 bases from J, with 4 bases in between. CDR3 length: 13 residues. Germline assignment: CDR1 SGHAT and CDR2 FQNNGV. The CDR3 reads CASSLDLQETQYF. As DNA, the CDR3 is TGTGCCAGCAGCTTAGACTTGCAAGAGACCCAGTACTTC.

The CDR3 region has the DNA TGTGCCAGCAGCTTAGTAACTACCCCGTTCTCCTACAATGAGCAGTTCTTC. Amino acids: CASSLVTTPFSYNEQFF. V and J are TRBV11-2 and TRBJ2-1; D gene uncertain. V lost 1 base, J lost 0 bases, and 13 bases lay in between. Germline CDR1 and CDR2: SGHAT and FQNNGV. The CDR3 sequence is 17 residues long.

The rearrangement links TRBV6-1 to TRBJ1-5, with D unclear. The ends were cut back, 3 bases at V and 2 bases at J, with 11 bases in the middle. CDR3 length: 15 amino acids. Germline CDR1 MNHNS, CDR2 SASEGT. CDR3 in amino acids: CASSESRLGNQPQHF. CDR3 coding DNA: TGTGCCAGCAGTGAGAGCAGGCTGGGCAATCAGCCCCAGCATTTT.

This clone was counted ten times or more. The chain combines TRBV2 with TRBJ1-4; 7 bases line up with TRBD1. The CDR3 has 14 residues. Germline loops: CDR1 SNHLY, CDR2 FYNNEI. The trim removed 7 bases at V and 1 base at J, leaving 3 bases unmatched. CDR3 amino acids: CASNTGVTNEKLFF. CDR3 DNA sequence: TGTGCCAGCAATACAGGGGTAACTAATGAAAAACTGTTTTTT. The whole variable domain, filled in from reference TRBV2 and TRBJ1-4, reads EPEVTQTPSHQVTQMGQEVILRCVPISNHLYFYWYRQILGQKVEFLVSFYNNEISEKSEIFDDQFSVERPDGSNFTLKIRSTKLEDSAMYFCASNTGVTNEKLFFGSGTQLSVL.

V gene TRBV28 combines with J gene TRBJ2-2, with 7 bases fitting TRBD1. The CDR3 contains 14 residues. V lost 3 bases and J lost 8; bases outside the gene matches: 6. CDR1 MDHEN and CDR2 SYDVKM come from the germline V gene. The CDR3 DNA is TGTGCCAGCAGTTTTAGGGACAGAAATGGGGAGCTGTTTTTT. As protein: CASSFRDRNGELFF.

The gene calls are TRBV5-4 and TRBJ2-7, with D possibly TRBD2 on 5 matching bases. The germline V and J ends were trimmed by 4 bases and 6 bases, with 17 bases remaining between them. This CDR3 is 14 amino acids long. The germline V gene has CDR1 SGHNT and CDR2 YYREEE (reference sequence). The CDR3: CASSQVAAAGEQYF. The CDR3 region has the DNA TGTGCCAGCAGCCAAGTTGCAGCCGCGGGCGAGCAGTACTTC. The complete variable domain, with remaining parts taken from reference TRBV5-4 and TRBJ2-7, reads ETGVTQSPTHLIKTRGQQVTLRCSSQSGHNTVSWYQQALGQGPQFIFQYYREEENGRGNFPPRFSGLQFPNYSSELNVNALELDDSALYLCASSQVAAAGEQYFGPGTRLTVT.

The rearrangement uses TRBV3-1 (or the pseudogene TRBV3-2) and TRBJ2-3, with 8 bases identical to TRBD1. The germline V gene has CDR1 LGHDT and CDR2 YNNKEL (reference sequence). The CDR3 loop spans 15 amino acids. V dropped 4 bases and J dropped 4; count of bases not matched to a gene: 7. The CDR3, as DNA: TGTGCCAGCAGCCCACGACAGGGGCTGGCAGATACGCAGTATTTT. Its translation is CASSPRQGLADTQYF.

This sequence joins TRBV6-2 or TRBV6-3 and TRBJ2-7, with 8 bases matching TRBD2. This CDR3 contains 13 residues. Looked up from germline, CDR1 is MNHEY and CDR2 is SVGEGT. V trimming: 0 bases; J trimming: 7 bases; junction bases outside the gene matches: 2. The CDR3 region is CASSYSPGGEQYF. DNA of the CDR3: TGTGCCAGCAGTTACTCCCCGGGGGGGGAGCAGTACTTC.

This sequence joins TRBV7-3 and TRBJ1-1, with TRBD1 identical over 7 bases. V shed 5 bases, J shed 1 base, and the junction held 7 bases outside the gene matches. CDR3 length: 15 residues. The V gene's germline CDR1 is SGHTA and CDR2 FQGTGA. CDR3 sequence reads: CASSKMTGPNTEAFF. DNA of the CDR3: TGTGCCAGCAGCAAAATGACAGGGCCGAACACTGAAGCTTTCTTT.

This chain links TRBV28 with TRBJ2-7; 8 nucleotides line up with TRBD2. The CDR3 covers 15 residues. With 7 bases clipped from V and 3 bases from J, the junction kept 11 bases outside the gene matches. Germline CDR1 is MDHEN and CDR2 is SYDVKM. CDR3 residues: CASTPSSGAIYEQYF. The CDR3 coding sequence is TGTGCCAGCACCCCCAGTAGCGGGGCAATCTACGAGCAGTACTTC.

The CDR3 spells CAWEINRGLFYEQYF. Here the CDR3 DNA reads TGTGCCTGGGAAATCAACAGGGGGCTTTTCTACGAGCAGTACTTC. The genes are TRBV30 and TRBJ2-7; TRBD1 agrees at 9 bases. The CDR3 runs 15 residues. J lost 3 bases, V lost 5 bases, and 11 bases had no gene match. Germline V gene lookup returns CDR1 GTSNPN and CDR2 SVGIG (reference sequence).

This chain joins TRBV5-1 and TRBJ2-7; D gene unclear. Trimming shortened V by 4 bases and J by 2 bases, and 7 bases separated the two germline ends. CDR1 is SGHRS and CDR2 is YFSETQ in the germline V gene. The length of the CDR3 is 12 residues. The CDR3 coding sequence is TGCGCCAGCAGCCTGGATACCTACGAGCAGTACTTC. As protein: CASSLDTYEQYF.

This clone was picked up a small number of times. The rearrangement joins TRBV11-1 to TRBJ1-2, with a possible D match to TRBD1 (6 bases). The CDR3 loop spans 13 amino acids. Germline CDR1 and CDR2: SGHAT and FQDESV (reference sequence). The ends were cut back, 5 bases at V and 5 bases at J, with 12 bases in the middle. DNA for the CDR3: TGTGCCAGCAGCCGGGACACTACTTATGGCTACACCTTC. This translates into CASSRDTTYGYTF.

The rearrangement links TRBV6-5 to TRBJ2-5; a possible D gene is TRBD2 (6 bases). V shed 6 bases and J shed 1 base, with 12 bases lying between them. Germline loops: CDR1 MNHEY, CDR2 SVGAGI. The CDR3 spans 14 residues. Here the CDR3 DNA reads TGTGCCAGCAGCCTTACTAGCACCCAAGAGACCCAGTACTTC. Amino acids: CASSLTSTQETQYF.

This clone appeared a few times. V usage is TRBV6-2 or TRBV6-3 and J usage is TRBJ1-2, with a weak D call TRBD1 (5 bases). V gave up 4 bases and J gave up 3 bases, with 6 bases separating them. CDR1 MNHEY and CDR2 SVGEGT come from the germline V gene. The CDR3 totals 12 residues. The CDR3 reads CASSLTDYGYTF. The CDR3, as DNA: TGTGCCAGCAGTTTGACAGACTATGGCTACACCTTC.

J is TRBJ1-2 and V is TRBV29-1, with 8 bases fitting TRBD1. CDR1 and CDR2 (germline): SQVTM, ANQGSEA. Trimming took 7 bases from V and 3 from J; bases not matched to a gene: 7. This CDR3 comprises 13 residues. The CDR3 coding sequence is TGCAGCGGATCAGGGGGCGCAGACTATGGCTACACCTTC. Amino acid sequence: CSGSGGADYGYTF.

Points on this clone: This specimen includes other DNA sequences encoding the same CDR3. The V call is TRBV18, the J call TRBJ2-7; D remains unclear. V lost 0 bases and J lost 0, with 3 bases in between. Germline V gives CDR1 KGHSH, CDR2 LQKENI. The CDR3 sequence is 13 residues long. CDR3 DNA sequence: TGTGCCAGCTCACCACCCAGCTCCTACGAGCAGTACTTC. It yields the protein CASSPPSSYEQYF.

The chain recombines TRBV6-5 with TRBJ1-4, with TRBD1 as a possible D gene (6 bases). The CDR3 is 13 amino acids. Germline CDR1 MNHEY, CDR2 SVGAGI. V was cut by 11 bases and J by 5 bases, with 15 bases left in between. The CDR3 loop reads CAGAQGLNEKLFF. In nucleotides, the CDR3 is TGTGCCGGCGCTCAGGGGCTGAATGAAAAACTGTTTTTT.

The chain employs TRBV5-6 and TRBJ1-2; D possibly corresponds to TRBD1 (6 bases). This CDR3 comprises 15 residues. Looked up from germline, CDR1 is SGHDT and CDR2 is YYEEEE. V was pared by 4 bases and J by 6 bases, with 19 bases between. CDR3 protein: CASSPFGTQGDGYTF. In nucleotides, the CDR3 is TGTGCCAGCAGCCCGTTTGGGACACAGGGAGATGGCTACACCTTC.

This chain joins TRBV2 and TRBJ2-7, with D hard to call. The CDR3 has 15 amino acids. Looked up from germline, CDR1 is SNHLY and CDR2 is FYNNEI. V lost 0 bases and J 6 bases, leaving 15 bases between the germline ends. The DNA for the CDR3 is TGTGCCAGCAGTGAAGCGCTTGGTAGCTTCCCCGAGCAGTACTTC. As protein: CASSEALGSFPEQYF.

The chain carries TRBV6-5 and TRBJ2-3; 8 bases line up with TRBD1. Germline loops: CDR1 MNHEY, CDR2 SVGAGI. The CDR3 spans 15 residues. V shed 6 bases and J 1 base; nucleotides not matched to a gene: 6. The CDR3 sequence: CASSDTGGGTDTQYF. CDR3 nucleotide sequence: TGTGCCAGCAGCGATACAGGGGGTGGCACAGATACGCAGTATTTT.

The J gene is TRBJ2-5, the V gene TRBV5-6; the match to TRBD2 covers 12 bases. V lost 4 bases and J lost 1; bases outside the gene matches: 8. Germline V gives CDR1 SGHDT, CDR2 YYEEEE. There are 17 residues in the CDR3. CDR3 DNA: TGTGCCAGCAGCAACCTTCAACTAGCGGGGGGCCAAGAGACCCAGTACTTC. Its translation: CASSNLQLAGGQETQYF.

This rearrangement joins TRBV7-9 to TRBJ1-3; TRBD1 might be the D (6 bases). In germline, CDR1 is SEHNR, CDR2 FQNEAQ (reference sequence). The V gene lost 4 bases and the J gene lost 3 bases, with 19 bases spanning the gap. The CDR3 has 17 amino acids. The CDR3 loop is CASSSPTGGGYGNTIYF. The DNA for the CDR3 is TGTGCCAGCAGCTCCCCCACGGGGGGGGGCTATGGAAACACCATATATTTT.

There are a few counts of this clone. CDR3 residues: CASSTQGTVSGNTIYF. CDR3 sequence (DNA): TGTGCCAGCAGCACCCAAGGGACAGTCTCTGGAAACACCATATATTTT. V and J are TRBV7-2 and TRBJ1-3, with 7 bases fitting TRBD1. CDR3 length: 16 residues. V gave up 5 bases and J gave up 0 bases; unmatched junction bases: 7. CDR1 is SGHTA and CDR2 is FQGNSA in the germline V gene.

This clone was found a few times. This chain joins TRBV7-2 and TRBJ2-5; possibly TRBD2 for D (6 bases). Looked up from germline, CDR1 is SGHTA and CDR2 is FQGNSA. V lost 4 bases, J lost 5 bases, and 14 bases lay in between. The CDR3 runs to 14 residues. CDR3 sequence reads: CASSSRDWVETQYF. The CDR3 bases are TGTGCCAGCAGCTCCCGGGACTGGGTGGAGACCCAGTACTTC. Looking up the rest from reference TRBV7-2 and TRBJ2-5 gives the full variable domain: GAGVSQSPSNKVTEKGKDVELRCDPISGHTALYWYRQSLGQGLEFLIYFQGNSAPDKSGLPSDRFSAERTGGSVSTLTIQRTQQEDSAVYLCASSSRDWVETQYFGPGTRLLVL.

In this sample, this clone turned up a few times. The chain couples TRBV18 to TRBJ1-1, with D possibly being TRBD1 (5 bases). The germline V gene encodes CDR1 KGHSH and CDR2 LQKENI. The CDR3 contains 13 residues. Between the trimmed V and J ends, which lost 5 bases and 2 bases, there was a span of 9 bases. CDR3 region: CASSLDRNTEAFF. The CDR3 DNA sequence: TGTGCCAGCTCATTAGACAGAAACACTGAAGCTTTCTTT.

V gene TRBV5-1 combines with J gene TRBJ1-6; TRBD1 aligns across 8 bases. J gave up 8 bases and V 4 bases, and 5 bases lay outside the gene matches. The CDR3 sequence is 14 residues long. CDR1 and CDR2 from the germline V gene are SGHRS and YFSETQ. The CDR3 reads CASSQTDRDSPLHF. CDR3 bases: TGCGCCAGCAGCCAAACGGACAGGGATTCACCCCTCCACTTT.

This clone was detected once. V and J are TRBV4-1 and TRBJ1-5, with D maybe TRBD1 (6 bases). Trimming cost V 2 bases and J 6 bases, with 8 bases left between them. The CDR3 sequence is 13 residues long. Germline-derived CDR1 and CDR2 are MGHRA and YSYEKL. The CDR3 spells CASSQNRAQPQHF. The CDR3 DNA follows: TGCGCCAGCAGCCAAAACAGGGCTCAGCCCCAGCATTTT.

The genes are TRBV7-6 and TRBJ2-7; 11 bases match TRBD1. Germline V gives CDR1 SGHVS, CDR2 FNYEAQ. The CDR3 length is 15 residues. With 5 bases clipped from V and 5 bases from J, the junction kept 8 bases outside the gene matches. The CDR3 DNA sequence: TGTGCCAGCAGCAGTCCCGGACAGGGGGCCCACGAGCAGTACTTC. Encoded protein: CASSSPGQGAHEQYF.

The CDR3, as DNA: TGTGCCAGCAGCAAAATTCAGGGGGAAGCTTTCTTT. Translating gives CASSKIQGEAFF. The gene calls are TRBV21-1 and TRBJ1-1; no DNA check was done on the table's D call, TRBD1. TRBV21-1 is marked as a pseudogene. CDR3 size: 12 residues.

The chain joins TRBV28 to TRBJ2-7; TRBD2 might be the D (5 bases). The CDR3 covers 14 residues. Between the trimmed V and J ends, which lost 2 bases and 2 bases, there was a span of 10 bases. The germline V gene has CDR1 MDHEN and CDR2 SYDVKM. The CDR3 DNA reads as TGTGCCAGCAGTTTAGAGCGGAGGACCTACGAGCAGTACTTC. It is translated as CASSLERRTYEQYF.